This TCR beta chain was obtained from a study of blood T cells in healthy people across ages. Overall study findings and caveats: Diversity of TCR beta per million T cells declined in a roughly linear way with age.

A J-beta primer mix and a sample-barcoded 5' primer were used in a second PCR of about 7 to 12 cycles. Every sample produced at least 2.5 million CDR3-containing paired-end reads. TCRdb reprocessed the 5' RACE reads via MiXCR and lists one record per CDR3 protein. The sample lists 780,000 or so distinct CDR3 sequences, about 61% occurring once. This clonotype was counted only a few times. Its antigen remains unknown. Germline CDR1 reads MDHEN; CDR2 reads SYDVKM. J was trimmed by 2 bases and V by 4 bases; bases with no gene match: 8. There are 15 residues in the CDR3. The chain uses TRBV28 and TRBJ2-7, with TRBD1 matching 7 bases. The sequencing input was blood. The sequence derives from a man aged 35-49 years in good health. CDR3 sequence: CASSSIDRAAYEQYF. For the CDR3, the DNA is TGTGCCAGCAGTTCTATCGACAGGGCCGCCTACGAGCAGTACTTC.